Listed here are 14 T cell receptor beta chains from one sample, sequenced in a study of Graves' ophthalmopathy and Graves' hyperthyroidism (dated by TCRdb to between 2018 and 2020). This sample was sequenced with an Illumina HiSeq 2000. For repertoire sequencing, the TCR beta CDR3 regions were amplified from RNA transcripts. A first-round RT-PCR used HTBI primers with the Qiagen OneStep RT-PCR kit, followed by a second-round multiplex PCR, size selection and purification. TCRdb cleaned the public reads at Q25 with fastp, built clones with MiXCR and kept in-frame beta chains. Each CDR3 protein appears once, grouped with its most common genes and DNA. A total of roughly 500,000 distinct CDR3 sequences appear in this sample, around 15% of them only once. Roughly 10% of the sample rests with the top ten. Sequenced material: blood. The receptors were gathered from a woman aged 25 to 45 with Graves' ophthalmopathy. Donor details come from another sample of the same person, matched by shared clones.

This clonotype was observed many times. The chain links TRBV6-5 to TRBJ1-5; D unresolved. Trimming pared 2 bases from V and 7 bases from J, leaving 15 bases between. The CDR3 spans 15 residues. Germline CDR1 reads MNHEY; CDR2 reads SVGAGI. The CDR3: CASSYPGDKLQPQHF. The CDR3, as DNA: TGTGCCAGCAGTTACCCGGGCGACAAGTTGCAGCCCCAGCATTTT.

This clonotype has a count of ten or more. The rearrangement joins TRBV27 to TRBJ2-7; maybe TRBD2 (5 bases). Trimming removed 6 bases at V and 2 bases at J, with 14 bases between. The CDR3 sequence is 14 residues long. Germline-derived CDR1 and CDR2 are MNHEY and SMNVEV (reference sequence). The DNA for the CDR3 is TGTGCCAGCAGCTTACAGATCGGGACCTACGAGCAGTACTTC. Amino acid sequence: CASSLQIGTYEQYF.

The sample holds many counts of this clonotype. The chain has TRBV6-5 and TRBJ1-3, with 8 bases matching TRBD1. The J segment lost 0 bases and the V segment lost 0 bases, leaving 4 bases of the junction unmatched. CDR1 and CDR2 from the germline V gene are MNHEY and SVGAGI. This CDR3 spans 17 amino acids. The CDR3 loop reads CASSYSGQGPSGNTIYF. CDR3 nucleotides: TGTGCCAGCAGTTACTCCGGACAGGGTCCCTCTGGAAACACCATATATTTT.

The chain recombines TRBV20-1 with TRBJ2-7; D might be TRBD1 or TRBD2, each matching 5 bases. CDR1 and CDR2 (germline): DFQATT, SNEGSKA (reference sequence). This CDR3 spans 13 amino acids. Trimming took 1 base from V and 5 from J, leaving 12 bases between them. CDR3 nucleotide sequence: TGCAGTGCTAGAGGGGAAGGGGACCACGAGCAGTACTTC. Protein product: CSARGEGDHEQYF.

Ten or more counts support this clonotype. This chain joins TRBV15 and TRBJ2-7, with 9 bases matching TRBD1. The germline V gene has CDR1 LNHNV and CDR2 YYDKDF (reference sequence). The CDR3 has 14 amino acids. Trimming removed 5 bases from V and 3 bases from J; junction bases left unmatched: 5. CDR3 DNA: TGTGCCACCAGCGTCCCGGGACAGGGCTACGAGCAGTACTTC. Protein: CATSVPGQGYEQYF. Full variable domain (rest looked up from reference TRBV15 and TRBJ2-7): DAMVIQNPRYQVTQFGKPVTLSCSQTLNHNVMYWYQQKSSQAPKLLFHYYDKDFNNEADTPDNFQSRRPNTSFCFLDIRSPGLGDTAMYLCATSVPGQGYEQYFGPGTRLTVT.

This clonotype showed up many times. The J gene is TRBJ1-6, the V gene TRBV4-1, with D uncertain. With 3 bases removed from V and 6 bases from J, the gap between germline ends came to 15 bases. The length of the CDR3 is 16 residues. Germline-derived CDR1 and CDR2 are MGHRA and YSYEKL. In DNA, the CDR3 is TGCGCCAGCAGCCATTATGATCACTCGGGTAATTCACCCCTCCACTTT. Residues: CASSHYDHSGNSPLHF.

A few counts support this clonotype. A much larger clone differs from this one at a single base, so this may be a read error. The CDR3 DNA follows: TGCGCCAGCAGCTTGGGATGGACTAGCGGGGGCAACCAAGAGACCAAGTACTTC. This translates into CASSLGWTSGGNQETKYF. The chain couples TRBV5-1 to TRBJ2-5; 13 bases line up with TRBD2. Germline V CDR1 and CDR2: SGHRS, YFSETQ. This CDR3 is built from 18 residues.

This clonotype showed up just a few times. The chain is built from TRBV2 and TRBJ1-6; D ambiguous. V gave up 0 bases and J gave up 13 bases, with 10 bases separating them. The CDR3 consists of 13 residues. Germline-derived CDR1 and CDR2 are SNHLY and FYNNEI. The chain's CDR3 is CASSEAPVYPLHF. The CDR3 nucleotides read TGTGCCAGCAGTGAAGCTCCAGTTTATCCCCTCCACTTT.

This clonotype was seen ten or more times. This chain uses TRBV6-5 with TRBJ2-6; 7 bases are shared with TRBD2. With V trimmed by 2 bases and J by 3 bases, 4 bases remained unmatched. In germline, CDR1 is MNHEY, CDR2 SVGAGI. The CDR3 runs to 16 residues. The CDR3 region is CASSYGGGSGANVLTF. DNA of the CDR3: TGTGCCAGCAGTTACGGGGGGGGTAGTGGGGCCAACGTCCTGACTTTC.

This clonotype occurred many times. This sequence joins TRBV11-2 and TRBJ2-2; tentatively, D is TRBD1 (6 bases). This CDR3 is built from 17 residues. V lost 6 bases and J lost 2, with 19 bases in between. The V gene's germline CDR1 is SGHAT and CDR2 FQNNGV. In DNA, the CDR3 is TGTGCCAGCAGTCGAAGAGCGGACAGATTAAACACCGGGGAGCTGTTTTTT. Its protein is CASSRRADRLNTGELFF.

As regards this clonotype: A much more abundant neighbour one base away suggests this may be a read error. CDR3 loop: CSALRGAEAFF. The CDR3 region has the DNA TGCAGTGCACTACGGGGTGCTGAAGCTTTCTTT. This chain links TRBV20-1 with TRBJ1-1; the D is unclear. The CDR3 contains 11 residues. Germline V CDR1 and CDR2: DFQATT, SNEGSKA (reference sequence). The V gene lost 6 bases and the J gene lost 6 bases, with 11 bases spanning the gap.

This clonotype occurred many times. J is TRBJ1-3 and V is TRBV9; TRBD1 might be the D (5 bases). This CDR3 has 15 amino acids. Germline-derived CDR1 and CDR2 are SGDLS and YYNGEE. Trimming took 0 bases from V and 7 from J, leaving 14 bases between them. DNA of the CDR3: TGTGCCAGCAGCGTAGAAGGGGATGGCTCGAACACCATATATTTT. Its protein product is CASSVEGDGSNTIYF. The variable domain in full, with the rest retrieved from reference TRBV9 and TRBJ1-3, is DSGVTQTPKHLITATGQRVTLRCSPRSGDLSVYWYQQSLDQGLQFLIQYYNGEERAKGNILERFSAQQFPDLHSELNLSSLELGDSALYFCASSVEGDGSNTIYFGEGSWLTVV.

This clonotype appeared many times. The J gene is TRBJ1-3, the V gene TRBV27; the D gene is possibly TRBD1 (6 bases). CDR1 is MNHEY, CDR2 SMNVEV, per germline (reference sequence). V lost 6 bases, J lost 2 bases, and 14 bases lay in between. The CDR3 covers 15 residues. CDR3 region: CASSPLTGTGNTIYF. Here the CDR3 DNA reads TGTGCCAGCAGCCCCTTAACAGGGACTGGAAACACCATATATTTT.

At least ten counts were recorded for this clonotype. The rearrangement uses TRBV9 and TRBJ1-2; D remains unclear. V was pared by 1 base and J by 0 bases, with 10 bases between. The CDR3 covers 15 residues. Germline V CDR1 and CDR2: SGDLS, YYNGEE. The CDR3 DNA reads as TGTGCCAGCAGCGTAACTCTCTCAGCTAACTATGGCTACACCTTC. Encoded protein: CASSVTLSANYGYTF.